The T cell receptor (beta chain) under discussion was sequenced for a study of T cells of healthy individuals. CDR3 length equals 13 residues. The V and J ends lost 5 bases and 1 base respectively, with 6 bases between them. TCRdb independently ran MiXCR on the 5' RACE reads; one entry per CDR3 protein. The table lists 95,000 to 100,000 distinct CDR3 sequences, roughly a sixth of them singletons, with 6.2% in the top ten. The V call is TRBV12-3 or TRBV12-4, the J call TRBJ1-3; D remains unclear. This clonotype was sampled from a human donor in good health. The CDR3 reads CASSRRSGNTIYF. The DNA of the CDR3 is TGTGCCAGCAGTCGAAGGTCTGGAAACACCATATATTTT.